This T cell receptor (beta chain) was observed in a study of beta chain features in type 1 diabetes. What was sequenced were expressed TCRB transcripts, since all of the isolated RNA had been reverse transcribed. The data were produced by immunoSEQ multiplex PCR, yet TCRdb's version contains in-frame clones alone and is incomplete. The sample has about 230,000 clones, 9% to 10% seen once. On this clone itself: Its antigen is not identified.

Purity exceeding 95% was reached by all sorted populations. Study outcomes and limitations: cDNA-based sequencing might over-represent cells highly expressing TCR. In every one of the four CD4+ subsets, TCRB CDR3s were moderately but significantly shorter in Type 1 diabetes patients.

This clonotype was obtained from a woman younger than 35 in good health. Material: naive CD4+ T cells from blood.

The DNA for the CDR3 is TGTGCCAGCAGCTCAGGACTAGCGGAGACCGGGGAGCTGTTTTTT. This translates into CASSSGLAETGELFF. The rearrangement links TRBV9 to TRBJ2-2, with TRBD2 matching 10 bases. CDR1 is SGDLS, CDR2 YYNGEE, per germline. This CDR3 spans 15 amino acids. After removal of 4 bases from V and 5 bases from J, the junction contained 5 bases not matched to a gene. Full variable domain (outside the CDR3, taken from reference TRBV9 and TRBJ2-2): DSGVTQTPKHLITATGQRVTLRCSPRSGDLSVYWYQQSLDQGLQFLIQYYNGEERAKGNILERFSAQQFPDLHSELNLSSLELGDSALYFCASSSGLAETGELFFGEGSRLTVL.